This record looks at one TCR beta chain sequence and its context. Its antigen is undetermined. The CDR3 spans 15 residues. Germline V CDR1 and CDR2: MNHNS, SASEGT. The trim removed 2 bases at V and 3 bases at J, leaving 5 bases unmatched. TCRdb keeps only in-frame clones here, not all; method: immunoSEQ multiplex PCR. The repertoire holds around 80,000 clones, with roughly 85% as singletons. These data originate in a study of OX40 agonist ivuxolimab in advanced cancers. Turning to the study itself: Participants, 80% to 90% male, averaged roughly 60 years of age, ranging from roughly 23 to 90.

Study observations and caveats: Expanded clones were, on average, more numerous among CD8+ T cells than CD4+.

The receptor was derived from an adult with an advanced solid tumor such as melanoma, head and neck, liver or kidney cancer. The chain carries TRBV6-1 and TRBJ1-1; 8 nucleotides line up with TRBD1. The material was CD4+ or CD8+ T cells sorted from blood, obtained in a trial of the OX40 agonist ivuxolimab. Written as DNA, the CDR3 is TGTGCCAGCAGTGAAATCCAGGGGGCTTACACTGAAGCTTTCTTT. This encodes CASSEIQGAYTEAFF.